This T cell receptor (beta chain) comes out of a study of blood T cell dynamics during melanoma immunotherapy. Looking at the study overall: First-line therapy was either pembrolizumab or nivolumab with ipilimumab for metastatic melanoma. Study-wide results and limits: From T0 to W3, cfDNA rearrangement efficiency rose in disease-control patients but not progressors.

Trimming removed 7 bases at V and 4 bases at J, with 19 bases between. The germline V gene encodes CDR1 LNHDA and CDR2 SQIVND (reference sequence). This CDR3 contains 15 residues. The time point is: pre-treatment baseline. Comments on this clone: Its matching antigen is unknown.

TCRdb's table, derived via immunoSEQ multiplex PCR, lists solely in-frame clones and lacks some. The sample comprises under 7,000 clones, about 93% of which are singletons, and about 12% rests with the top ten. The receptor comes from a human donor with melanoma. J is TRBJ1-2 and V is TRBV19; D possibly corresponds to TRBD1 (5 bases). The material was cell-free DNA from blood, obtained from a patient treated with checkpoint blockade. The CDR3, as DNA: TGTGCCAGTACCGAAGGCACAGGTCGAAGCTATGGCTACACCTTC. Encoded protein: CASTEGTGRSYGYTF.